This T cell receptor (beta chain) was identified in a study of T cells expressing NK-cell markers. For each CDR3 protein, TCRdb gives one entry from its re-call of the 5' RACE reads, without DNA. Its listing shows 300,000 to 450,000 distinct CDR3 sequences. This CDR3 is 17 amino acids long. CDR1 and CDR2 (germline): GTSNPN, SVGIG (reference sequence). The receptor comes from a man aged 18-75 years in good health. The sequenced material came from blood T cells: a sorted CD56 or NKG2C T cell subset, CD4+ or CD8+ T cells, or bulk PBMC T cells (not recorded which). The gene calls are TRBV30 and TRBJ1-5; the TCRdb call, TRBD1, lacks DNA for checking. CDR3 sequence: CAWGPGVGIGSNQPQHF.